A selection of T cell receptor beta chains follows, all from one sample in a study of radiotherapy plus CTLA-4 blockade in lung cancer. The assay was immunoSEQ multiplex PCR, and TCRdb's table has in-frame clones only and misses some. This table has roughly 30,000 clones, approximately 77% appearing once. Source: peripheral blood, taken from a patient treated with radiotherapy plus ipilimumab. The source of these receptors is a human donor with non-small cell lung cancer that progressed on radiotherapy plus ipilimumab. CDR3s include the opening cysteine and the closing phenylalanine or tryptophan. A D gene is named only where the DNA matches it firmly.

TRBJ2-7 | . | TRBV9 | CASSVGSGSSYEQYF
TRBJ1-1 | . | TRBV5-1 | CASSLTSANTEAFF
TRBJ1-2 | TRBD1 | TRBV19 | CASSVPGQGDYGYTF
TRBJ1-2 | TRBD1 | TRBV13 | CASSSIPGGGNYGYTF
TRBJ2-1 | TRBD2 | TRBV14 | CASRPLAGGIEQFF
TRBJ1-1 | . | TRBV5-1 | CASSLVAVNTEAFF
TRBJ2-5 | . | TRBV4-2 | CASSQDLQETQYF
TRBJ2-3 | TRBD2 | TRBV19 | CASEGTGVTSGRTDTQYF
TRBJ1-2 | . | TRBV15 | CATSRARDLGYGYTF
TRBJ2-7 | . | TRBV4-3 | CASSQALRSTYEQYF
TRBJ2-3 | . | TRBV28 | CASSFEDTDTQYF
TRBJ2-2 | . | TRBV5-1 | CASSLSPANTGELFF
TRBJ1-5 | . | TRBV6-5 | CATFRGGNQPQHF
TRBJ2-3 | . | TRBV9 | CASSLSRSDTQYF
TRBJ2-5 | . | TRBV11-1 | CASSLVGVEYQETQYF
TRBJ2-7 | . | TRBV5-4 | CASSWGTADTGAYEQYF
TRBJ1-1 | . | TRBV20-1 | CSASQRIEAFF
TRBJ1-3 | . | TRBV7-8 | CASSLMASGNTIYF
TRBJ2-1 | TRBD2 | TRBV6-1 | CASSGGTSGALFNEQFF
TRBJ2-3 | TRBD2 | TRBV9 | CASSVTRTSGSTDTQYF
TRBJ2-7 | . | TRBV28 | CASSWVYRSYEQYF
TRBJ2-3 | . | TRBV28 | CASRGQGFRTDTQYF
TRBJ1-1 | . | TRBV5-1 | CASSLDRVGNTEAFF
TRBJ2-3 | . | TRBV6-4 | CASSGKRLRSTDTQYF
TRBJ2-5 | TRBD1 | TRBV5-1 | CASSLGDRAQETQYF
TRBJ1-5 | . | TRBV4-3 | CASSQEHGIDQPQHF
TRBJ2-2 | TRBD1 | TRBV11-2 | CASSNGQGSVLGELFF
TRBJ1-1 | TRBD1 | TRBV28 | CASSRRYRGAGTEAFF
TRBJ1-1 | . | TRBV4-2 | CASSPGGGYTEAFF
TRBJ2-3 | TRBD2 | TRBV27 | CASSLVLAERTDTQYF
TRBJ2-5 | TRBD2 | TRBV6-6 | CATKSTSGGQETQYF
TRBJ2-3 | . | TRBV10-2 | CASSERVDTQYF
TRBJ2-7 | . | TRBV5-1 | CASGGQASYEQYF